This entry lists 13 T cell receptor beta chains sequenced from one sample in a study of early T cells in non-severe SARS-CoV-2 infection. Each CDR3 protein is one row after TCRdb ran MiXCR on the 5' RACE reads. This sample carries under 35,000 distinct CDR3 sequences, about 7% of them seen once, and the ten largest clones take just over 4%. Specimen: whole blood. The receptors shown here come from an adult who was a healthcare worker with PCR-confirmed SARS-CoV-2 infection or an uninfected control (not recorded which).

This clonotype was detected a few times. The genes are TRBV24-1 and TRBJ2-1, with 11 bases aligning to TRBD1. The CDR3 is 21 amino acids. Per the germline V gene, CDR1 is KGHDR and CDR2 is SFDVKD. The V and J ends lost 5 bases and 8 bases, in that order; junction bases with no gene match: 25. CDR3 region: CATSVPGRDLRDRGYVDEQFF. The DNA of the CDR3 is TGTGCCACCAGTGTCCCAGGAAGGGACCTCAGGGACAGGGGGTATGTAGATGAGCAGTTCTTC.

The chain joins TRBV5-4 to TRBJ1-1; D might be TRBD1 (6 bases). The V gene lost 2 bases and the J gene lost 1 base, with 12 bases spanning the gap. Germline lookup yields CDR1 SGHNT and CDR2 YYREEE (reference sequence). CDR3 size: 15 residues. The CDR3 sequence is CASSFFDRTNTEAFF. DNA for the CDR3: TGTGCCAGCAGCTTCTTCGACAGGACGAACACTGAAGCTTTCTTT. The whole variable domain, remainder taken from reference TRBV5-4 and TRBJ1-1, is ETGVTQSPTHLIKTRGQQVTLRCSSQSGHNTVSWYQQALGQGPQFIFQYYREEENGRGNFPPRFSGLQFPNYSSELNVNALELDDSALYLCASSFFDRTNTEAFFGQGTRLTVV.

V gene TRBV11-2 combines with J gene TRBJ2-7; 11 bases are shared with TRBD1. V lost 1 base to trimming and J lost 4 bases; unmatched junction nucleotides: 0. The CDR3 runs to 14 residues. Germline V gives CDR1 SGHAT, CDR2 FQNNGV. The CDR3 DNA reads as TGTGCCAGCAGCTTAGGGGACAGGGGGTACGAGCAGTACTTC. It encodes CASSLGDRGYEQYF.

There are a few counts of this clonotype. This chain connects TRBV20-1 to TRBJ2-7, with TRBD2 identical over 9 bases. The trim removed 2 bases at V and 3 bases at J, leaving 8 bases unmatched. The CDR3 length is 15 residues. Germline V gene sequence: CDR1 DFQATT, CDR2 SNEGSKA (reference sequence). This chain's CDR3 is CSARPRGGYIYEQYF. CDR3 in DNA: TGCAGTGCTAGACCGCGGGGGGGATATATCTACGAGCAGTACTTC.

The sample holds a few counts of this clonotype. This chain links TRBV29-1 with TRBJ2-5, with 8 bases aligning to TRBD1. V dropped 6 bases and J dropped 1; count of bases not matched to a gene: 4. Germline values: CDR1 SQVTM, CDR2 ANQGSEA. This CDR3 comprises 13 residues. CDR3 sequence: CSVNRGSQETQYF. The CDR3 region has the DNA TGCAGCGTAAACAGGGGGTCCCAAGAGACCCAGTACTTC.

This clonotype was seen repeatedly, ten times or more. The CDR3 sequence is CASSKALFRGSCTEAFF. CDR3 nucleotides: TGTGCCAGCAGCAAAGCGCTTTTTCGGGGAAGTTGCACTGAAGCTTTCTTT. The rearrangement uses TRBV21-1 and TRBJ1-1. TRBV21-1 is noted as a pseudogene. This CDR3 is built from 17 residues.

This clonotype has a count of ten or more. This chain joins TRBV5-6 and TRBJ2-7; 10 bases are shared with TRBD1. The length of the CDR3 is 15 residues. Germline CDR1 is SGHDT and CDR2 is YYEEEE. Unmatched junction bases numbered 5, after V lost 3 bases and J lost 2 bases. The CDR3 loop is CASSSMTGGTYEQYF. The CDR3 region has the DNA TGTGCCAGCAGCTCTATGACAGGGGGCACCTACGAGCAGTACTTC.

In its sample, this clonotype was seen many times. The chain is built from TRBV4-1 and TRBJ1-2, with 7 bases that match TRBD1. The germline V gene encodes CDR1 MGHRA and CDR2 YSYEKL. The CDR3 sequence is 15 residues long. J gave up 4 bases and V 4 bases, and 9 bases lay outside the gene matches. CDR3 sequence: CASSRQTGAGYGYTF. The DNA of the CDR3 is TGCGCCAGCAGCCGCCAAACAGGGGCCGGCTATGGCTACACCTTC.

This clonotype was recorded many times. This chain links TRBV5-1 with TRBJ2-5; 8 bases are shared with TRBD1. CDR3 length: 15 amino acids. The trim removed 0 bases at V and 5 bases at J, leaving 6 bases unmatched. CDR1 is SGHRS and CDR2 is YFSETQ in the germline V gene. Here the CDR3 reads CASSLEGRQGETQYF. The CDR3 DNA sequence: TGCGCCAGCAGCTTGGAAGGGCGACAGGGGGAGACCCAGTACTTC.

This clonotype was picked up a small number of times. V usage is TRBV20-1 and J usage is TRBJ2-2; possible D gene TRBD1, 6 bases. Germline values: CDR1 DFQATT, CDR2 SNEGSKA (reference sequence). The CDR3 has 13 amino acids. Trimming stripped 5 bases from V and 5 bases from J, with 12 bases between. CDR3 sequence reads: CSAGQFGTGELFF. The CDR3 DNA sequence: TGCAGTGCTGGACAGTTTGGGACCGGGGAGCTGTTTTTT.

This chain links TRBV7-6 with TRBJ2-2; TRBD2 is a possible D gene (6 bases). Germline lookup yields CDR1 SGHVS and CDR2 FNYEAQ. The CDR3 is made up of 17 amino acids. The V end was cut by 5 bases, the J end by 1 base, with 17 bases between. CDR3 protein: CASSPTGSGRNTGELFF. The CDR3 nucleotides read TGTGCCAGCAGCCCCACGGGTAGCGGAAGGAACACCGGGGAGCTGTTTTTT.

The CDR3 nucleotides are TGCAGCGTTGGGGTTCTAGCGGGACCAGACTCCGCGGGCGAGCAGTACTTC. Translating it yields CSVGVLAGPDSAGEQYF. This chain uses TRBV29-1 with TRBJ2-7, with 9 bases fitting TRBD2. The trim removed 4 bases at V and 6 bases at J, leaving 19 bases unmatched. The length of the CDR3 is 17 residues. CDR1 and CDR2 from the germline V gene are SQVTM and ANQGSEA.

This clonotype was observed at least ten times. This CDR3 reads CASSPQGGRNQPQHF. The CDR3 DNA reads as TGTGCCAGCTCACCACAGGGGGGACGCAATCAGCCCCAGCATTTT. The V gene is TRBV18, the J gene TRBJ1-5, with a weak D call TRBD1 (6 bases). CDR3 length equals 15 residues. V lost 1 base to trimming and J lost 2 bases, with 9 bases between them. Germline-derived CDR1 and CDR2 are KGHSH and LQKENI.